The 21 T cell receptor beta chains listed next were all sequenced from one sample in a study of blood T cell repertoires in COVID-19. The method was immunoSEQ multiplex PCR; TCRdb's version includes in-frame clones alone and lacks a portion of them. The sample lists around 160,000 clones; over 75% were seen once. What was sequenced was PBMCs or T cells enriched from blood (not recorded which). These receptors all stem from a woman aged 30 to 39 with acute COVID-19.

V and J are TRBV6-5 and TRBJ2-1; 12 nucleotides line up with TRBD2. The germline gives CDR1 MNHEY, CDR2 SVGAGI. This CDR3 spans 14 amino acids. The junction had 8 bases not matched to a gene; V was cut back by 7 bases and J by 10 bases. In DNA, the CDR3 is TGTGCCAGCATACCGACTAGCGGGAGTTGGGAGCAGTTCTTC. Residues: CASIPTSGSWEQFF.

The chain carries TRBV7-3 and TRBJ2-7, with D possibly being TRBD2 (5 bases). This CDR3 is 15 amino acids long. Looked up from germline, CDR1 is SGHTA and CDR2 is FQGTGA. Trimming removed 2 bases at V and 4 bases at J, with 15 bases between. CDR3 residues: CASSLSSSMGYEQYF. The CDR3 DNA reads as TGTGCCAGCAGCTTATCTTCTAGCATGGGGTACGAGCAGTACTTC.

V is TRBV5-7 and J is TRBJ1-2, with D unresolved. TRBV5-7 is marked as an open reading frame, function uncertain. This CDR3 region has 14 residues. The ends were cut back, 0 bases at V and 1 base at J, with 7 bases in the middle. CDR3 region: CASSLGLGNYGYTF. CDR3 bases: TGTGCCAGCAGCTTGGGGCTAGGTAACTATGGCTACACCTTC.

This clone was found once. This chain joins TRBV6-5 and TRBJ2-2, with a tentative D call TRBD1 (6 bases). The CDR3 length is 15 residues. Trimming removed 4 bases at V and 5 bases at J, with 14 bases between. CDR1 MNHEY and CDR2 SVGAGI come from the germline V gene. The CDR3 loop reads CASSSDSDRTGELFF. The CDR3 region has the DNA TGTGCCAGCAGTTCGGATTCGGACAGAACCGGGGAGCTGTTTTTT.

The V and J genes are TRBV11-2 and TRBJ2-7; TRBD2 aligns across 7 bases. V trimming: 11 bases; J trimming: 1 base; junction bases outside the gene matches: 8. The germline CDR1 and CDR2 sequences are SGHAT and FQNNGV. The CDR3 totals 13 residues. In DNA, the CDR3 is TGTGCCTCCTGCCCGGGGGGATCCTACGAGCAGTACTTC. Protein sequence: CASCPGGSYEQYF.

The gene calls are TRBV7-9 and TRBJ1-5, with a tentative D call TRBD1 (5 bases). Deletions cut 5 bases from V and 5 bases from J, with 16 bases between. The germline gives CDR1 SEHNR, CDR2 FQNEAQ (reference sequence). The CDR3 runs to 15 residues. The CDR3 DNA is TGTGCCAGCAGCCAGACGACCGCGGGGGATCAGCCCCAGCATTTT. It codes for CASSQTTAGDQPQHF.

The rearrangement joins TRBV19 to TRBJ2-3; D is perhaps TRBD2 (5 bases). Between the trimmed V and J ends, which lost 7 bases and 8 bases, there was a span of 19 bases. Per the germline V gene, CDR1 is LNHDA and CDR2 is SQIVND (reference sequence). The CDR3 has 14 amino acids. In DNA, the CDR3 is TGTGCCAGTAACACGCACTACGGGATCGGTACGCAGTATTTT. Its translation: CASNTHYGIGTQYF.

V is TRBV7-2 and J is TRBJ2-7; 9 nucleotides align to TRBD1. The CDR3 spans 15 residues. V shed 5 bases and J 5 bases; nucleotides not matched to a gene: 10. CDR1 is SGHTA, CDR2 FQGNSA, per germline. The CDR3 sequence: CASSLAGTGINEQYF. The CDR3 region has the DNA TGTGCCAGCAGCCTGGCCGGGACAGGGATCAACGAGCAGTACTTC.

This chain links TRBV11-2 with TRBJ1-2; tentatively, D is TRBD1 (5 bases). CDR1 and CDR2 from the germline V gene are SGHAT and FQNNGV. The ends were cut back, 5 bases at V and 1 base at J, with 17 bases in the middle. The CDR3 contains 16 residues. The CDR3 DNA sequence: TGTGCCAGCAGCCCCATAGGGCAGGGCGGTAACTATGGCTACACCTTC. It specifies CASSPIGQGGNYGYTF.

The CDR3 reads CASSQAGTGAYNEQFF. In nucleotides, the CDR3 is TGTGCCAGCAGCCAGGCCGGGACAGGGGCCTACAATGAGCAGTTCTTC. The genes are TRBV4-2 and TRBJ2-1, with TRBD1 matching over 10 bases. The germline gives CDR1 LGHNA, CDR2 YNFKEQ. This CDR3 spans 16 amino acids. Trimming cost V 3 bases and J 2 bases; bases outside gene matches: 4.

This sequence joins TRBV19 and TRBJ2-1; 12 bases match TRBD2. Germline V gene data show CDR1 as LNHDA and CDR2 as SQIVND (reference sequence). CDR3 size: 16 residues. Trimming took 5 bases from V and 8 from J; bases not matched to a gene: 10. CDR3 protein: CASSELAGGYVDEQFF. CDR3 coding DNA: TGTGCCAGTAGTGAACTAGCGGGAGGTTACGTCGATGAGCAGTTCTTC.

In this sample, this clone turned up once. The chain is built from TRBV29-1 and TRBJ2-7; perhaps TRBD1 as D (6 bases). Germline V CDR1 and CDR2: SQVTM, ANQGSEA. Deletions cut 2 bases from V and 4 bases from J, with 12 bases between. CDR3 length: 13 amino acids. The CDR3 spells CSVELGQGYEQYF. The CDR3, as DNA: TGCAGCGTTGAACTGGGGCAGGGGTACGAGCAGTACTTC.

The V gene is TRBV3-1 (or the pseudogene TRBV3-2), the J gene TRBJ2-7, with 8 bases identical to TRBD2. The CDR3 runs to 14 residues. The V gene's germline CDR1 is LGHDT and CDR2 YNNKEL (reference sequence). V lost 0 bases and J lost 7; bases outside the gene matches: 5. The CDR3 DNA sequence: TGTGCCAGCAGCCAAGATCCCGGGAGGGGTGAGCAGTACTTC. Its protein product is CASSQDPGRGEQYF.

The rearrangement links TRBV7-9 to TRBJ2-3, with D unclear. Germline V lookup: CDR1 SEHNR, CDR2 FQNEAQ (reference sequence). Trimming took 5 bases from V and 0 from J, leaving 9 bases between them. This CDR3 comprises 14 residues. CDR3 loop: CASSQAESTDTQYF. The CDR3 bases are TGTGCCAGCAGCCAGGCTGAAAGCACAGATACGCAGTATTTT.

The DNA for the CDR3 is TGCAGCGCCGGGACAGCCAAAGAGACCCAGTACTTC. Translation: CSAGTAKETQYF. This sequence joins TRBV29-1 and TRBJ2-5, with TRBD1 identical over 7 bases. CDR3 length: 12 amino acids. From germline, CDR1 is SQVTM and CDR2 ANQGSEA. Trimming cost V 7 bases and J 3 bases; bases outside gene matches: 5.

This chain uses TRBV7-2 with TRBJ2-7; 7 bases line up with TRBD2. V lost 5 bases, J lost 6 bases, and 10 bases stayed unmatched. The CDR3 has 14 residues. Germline V lookup: CDR1 SGHTA, CDR2 FQGNSA. CDR3 loop: CASSNRELAREQYF. The CDR3 DNA follows: TGTGCCAGCAGCAACCGGGAACTAGCGCGCGAGCAGTACTTC.

This clone appeared once. The genes are TRBV7-2 and TRBJ2-7, with 11 positions matching TRBD2. The germline V gene encodes CDR1 SGHTA and CDR2 FQGNSA. The CDR3 runs to 16 residues. Trimming cost V 2 bases and J 4 bases; bases outside gene matches: 7. The CDR3 DNA sequence: TGTGCCAGCAGCTTAACACGACTAGCGGGATCTTACGAGCAGTACTTC. This translates into CASSLTRLAGSYEQYF.

The genes are TRBV4-3 and TRBJ2-7; possibly TRBD2 for D (5 bases). Per the germline V gene, CDR1 is LGHNA and CDR2 is YSLEER. CDR3 length: 13 amino acids. V was cut by 0 bases and J by 6 bases, with 9 bases left in between. This CDR3 reads CASSQDFRGEQYF. The CDR3 DNA sequence: TGCGCCAGCAGCCAAGATTTCCGGGGCGAGCAGTACTTC.

V gene TRBV7-9 combines with J gene TRBJ2-1; TRBD2 aligns across 10 bases. The V and J ends lost 1 base and 6 bases, in that order; junction bases with no gene match: 6. Germline-derived CDR1 and CDR2 are SEHNR and FQNEAQ (reference sequence). The CDR3 spans 16 residues. The CDR3 DNA reads TGTGCCAGCAGCTTAGTAATTACTAGCGGGGCCAATGAGCAGTTCTTC. This encodes CASSLVITSGANEQFF. Combining the CDR3 with reference TRBV7-9 and TRBJ2-1 gives the whole variable domain DTGVSQNPRHKITKRGQNVTFRCDPISEHNRLYWYRQTLGQGPEFLTYFQNEAQLEKSRLLSDRFSAERPKGSFSTLEIQRTEQGDSAMYLCASSLVITSGANEQFFGPGTRLTVL.

The chain couples TRBV6-2 or TRBV6-3 to TRBJ2-3; D ambiguous. The CDR3 length is 12 residues. Germline V CDR1 and CDR2: MNHEY, SVGEGT. V was shortened by 5 bases and J by 1 base, with 4 bases between the two germline ends. The CDR3 DNA sequence: TGTGCCAGCAGTAGCGGCACAGATACGCAGTATTTT. Its protein is CASSSGTDTQYF.

The chain is built from TRBV12-3 or TRBV12-4 and TRBJ2-7; maybe TRBD2 (5 bases). The CDR3 loop spans 13 amino acids. Trimming pared 1 base from V and 6 bases from J, leaving 10 bases between. The CDR3 protein is CASSLGGMSEQYF. CDR3 sequence (DNA): TGTGCCAGCAGTTTAGGAGGGATGAGCGAGCAGTACTTC.